Following are 6 T cell receptor beta chains from one sample sequenced in a study of CD8 T cells in Susac syndrome. Reverse transcription of about 0.45 to 1 ug RNA used random hexamers. TCRdb re-derived calls from the immunoSEQ multiplex PCR reads in MiXCR, one entry per CDR3 protein. The data contain 210,000 or so distinct CDR3 sequences, around 93% of them singletons. Sequenced sample: CD4+ T cells from PBMCs. All receptors come from a human donor with Susac syndrome.

This sequence joins TRBV25-1 and TRBJ1-6, with a tentative D call TRBD1 (6 bases). The CDR3 contains 15 residues. Trimming cost V 2 bases and J 12 bases, with 17 bases left between them. Germline CDR1 MGHDK, CDR2 SYGVNS. CDR3 coding DNA: TGTGCCAGCAGTGAAGGGGGCGCAGAGGAAGGACCCCTCCACTTT. Translated: CASSEGGAEEGPLHF.

This clonotype was found once. This chain joins TRBV4-2 and TRBJ2-5, with 13 bases that match TRBD2. This CDR3 region has 16 residues. V was clipped by 1 base and J by 4 bases; unmatched bases: 3. Germline CDR1 LGHNA, CDR2 YNFKEQ. The chain's CDR3 is CASSQGTSGGGETQYF. The DNA of the CDR3 is TGTGCCAGCAGCCAAGGGACTAGCGGGGGCGGAGAGACCCAGTACTTC.

The CDR3 DNA is TGCAGCGTCGTTACTCCGGGACAAGCTAACTATGGCTACACCTTC. Residues: CSVVTPGQANYGYTF. V and J are TRBV29-1 and TRBJ1-2, with a weak D call TRBD1 (6 bases). The CDR3 is made up of 15 amino acids. The germline gives CDR1 SQVTM, CDR2 ANQGSEA. V gave up 6 bases and J gave up 0 bases, with 17 bases separating them.

This sequence joins TRBV7-2 and TRBJ1-3, with TRBD1 matching over 11 bases. The CDR3 spans 18 residues. In germline, CDR1 is SGHTA, CDR2 FQGNSA. Trimming cost V 1 base and J 0 bases; bases outside gene matches: 5. CDR3 nucleotide sequence: TGTGCCAGCAGCTTAGGGACAGGGGGCACCCGCTCTGGAAACACCATATATTTT. The encoded protein is CASSLGTGGTRSGNTIYF.

The rearrangement joins TRBV20-1 to TRBJ1-5; D perhaps matches TRBD1 (6 bases). CDR1 is DFQATT and CDR2 is SNEGSKA in the germline V gene (reference sequence). V was trimmed by 3 bases and J by 2 bases, leaving 17 bases between them. The CDR3 sequence is 16 residues long. The CDR3: CSARKGPRGGNQPQHF. For the CDR3, the DNA is TGCAGTGCTAGGAAAGGTCCCAGGGGAGGCAATCAGCCCCAGCATTTT.

This chain links TRBV12-3 or TRBV12-4 with TRBJ1-1; D ambiguous. The CDR3 has 13 residues. Trimming removed 6 bases from V and 1 base from J, with 9 bases in between. The CDR3 sequence: CASSLKWNTEAFF. The CDR3 DNA sequence: TGTGCCAGCAGCCTAAAGTGGAACACTGAAGCTTTCTTT.